The subject of this entry is one TCR beta chain. Which antigen it targets is not known. The input lacks base qualities; no much larger clone sits a single base away. This sample is drawn from a study of shared clonotypes between healthy human individuals (dated by TCRdb to the early 2020s). Concerning the study at large: A few men and two women, aged 18 to 49 years, made up the cohort. For each donor, three plates each were used for CD4 naive and CD4 memory, two plates were used for CD8 naive, and one plate was used for CD8 memory. The study deeply sequenced blood TCR repertoires of about 5 healthy adults to estimate repertoire size and the extent of clonotype sharing between individuals. Different laboratories and diverse techniques were used to prepare libraries and sequence TCR repertoires, to increase sequencing depth and limit assay-specific biases. Per donor, leukapheresis produced somewhere between about 0.8 and 9.5 billion PBMCs. Results the study describes overall, beyond this receptor: Compared with non-shared clonotypes, the clonotypes found in all four sorted-subset donors had higher generation probabilities. The small number of donors limited the genetic and exposure-history diversity represented. Even with the large sequencing depth, rarefaction of the sorted-subset datasets indicated that sequencing was incomplete. Naive subsets generally had larger estimated clonotype richness than memory subsets. Sampling was restricted to blood, and TCR repertoires in tissue are likely to differ from TCR repertoires in blood. Pairwise subsampling indicated that sequencing depth was expected to affect the degree of clonotype sharing among donors. When a handful of donors were compared, the shared fraction of clonotypes was about 5.5% for naive CD4, more than 3% for naive CD8, 2.3% for memory CD4, and under 0.5% for memory CD8.

TCR CDR3 regions were amplified from genomic DNA by multiplex PCR using the deep immunoSEQ assay. Extracted genomic DNA from each cell subset was distributed evenly across all wells of several immunoSEQ 96-well plates, and each plate was treated as a replicate. For sorted subsets, each replicate PCR was loaded with roughly 200 ng genomic DNA, equivalent to 25,000 to 30,000 T cell genomes. Purified libraries were quantified with a Qubit 3.0 fluorometer, sized on a Bioanalyzer 2100, and re-quantified with the KAPA Library Quantification kit. A separate single-read 150-cycle Illumina NextSeq 550 flow cell was used to sequence each immunoSEQ 96-well plate. Concerning the study's data processing: Because the immunoSEQ output held only junctional sequences and lacked quality scores, the filtering could not match the filtering applied to full-length reads. To assign V/J genes and CDR3, sequences were annotated against IMGT germline references using PyIR, a Python wrapper for IgBLAST v1.9. Reads with weak V/J assignments (E-value above 1e-6), missing CDR3, stop codons, out-of-frame junctions, or ambiguous translated residues were removed. V3J clonotypes were defined by identical inferred V gene, J gene, and CDR3 amino acid sequence. The percentage overlap between two repertoires was calculated by dividing the number of shared unique clonotypes by the size of the smaller repertoire. Three approaches were used to assess repertoire richness: RTK rarefaction, the Chao1 estimator, and Recon v2.1 estimates of unobserved clonotypes. For all TCRbeta clonotypes obtained by the gDNA method from four donors, generation probabilities were computed with OLGA. The table was pulled from immuneACCESS by TCRdb, which kept in-frame rearrangements only. Such tables lose some clones; where checked, under half of the loss comes from unresolved V genes, and the rest has no known cause. V and J calls and clone size come straight from that table; D and trimming were deduced from the DNA. The sample table records more than 2,000,000 clones; 80% to 95% of these occur just once. Of the sample, around 0.4% falls within the top ten clones.

Relative to germline, V is 2 bases shorter and J is 4 bases shorter, with 9 bases between their ends. Per the germline V gene, LGHNA is the CDR1 and YSLEER is the CDR2. Its CDR3 holds 14 amino acids, cysteine through phenylalanine. Only the CDR3 part of the read is kept: 42 bases, read in frame from the first base. Healthy HIV-negative adults with no recently reported acute infections or vaccinations were included as donors. All donors were Caucasian adults living in Nashville, Tennessee, USA. CD4+ T cells were enriched by magnetic negative selection, after which naive cells were positively selected on CD45RA and the negative fraction was taken as the memory subset. Blood was obtained by leukapheresis, after which PBMCs were separated by Ficoll-Histopaque density gradient centrifugation and cryopreserved in liquid nitrogen vapor phase. Analytical flow cytometry was used to check the purity and quantity of every magnetically sorted T cell population. Genomic DNA was isolated from every sorted fraction and measured by UV absorbance on a Nanodrop 2000c.

Source material: naive CD4+ T cells from PBMCs. The sample's cell subset or site label, decoded: CD45RA+ positively selected. The chain employs TRBV4-3 and TRBJ1-3; the D segment cannot be called with confidence. The TCR sequence derives from a man aged 18 to 30 in good health. Some clones in this sample may be carry-over from other donors' samples. The CDR3 amino acid sequence is: CASSQWGSGNTIYF. The nucleotides read TGCGCCAGCAGCCAATGGGGTTCGGGAAACACCATATATTTT.